This T cell receptor beta chain was recorded in a study of T cell repertoires in cytomegalovirus infection. Study-wide context: Selected CMV epitopes included recently identified HLA-C-restricted ones as well as well-studied HLA-B-restricted ones.

One entry per CDR3 protein results from TCRdb running MiXCR on the reads. In the table there are 800,000 to 950,000 distinct CDR3 sequences, 32% of which are singletons. The CDR3 covers 19 residues. The V gene end was trimmed by 0 bases and the J gene end by 0 bases; junction bases not matched to a gene: 6. Germline CDR1 PRHDT, CDR2 FYEKMQ (reference sequence). Worth noting for this clonotype: Its matching antigen is unknown.

V is TRBV13 and J is TRBJ2-1; 12 bases align to TRBD2. The TCR originated in a human donor in good health (CMV status not recorded). Some clones in this sample may be carry-over from other donors' samples. Sequenced material: cultured CD8+ T cells from PBMCs, taken from culture after CMV antigen stimulation. The CDR3 reads CASSLGLAGGSSSYNEQFF. The CDR3 DNA reads as TGTGCCAGCAGCTTAGGACTAGCGGGGGGTTCGAGCTCCTACAATGAGCAGTTCTTC.